This T cell receptor (beta chain) was sequenced for a study of cytomegalovirus exposure and HLA in healthy donors. Study outcomes and limitations: Specificity of three CMV-associated chains for CMV antigens was verified in vitro.

The germline V gene encodes CDR1 MNHNS and CDR2 SASEGT. The CDR3 is 15 amino acids. V shed 0 bases, J shed 7 bases, and the junction held 6 bases outside the gene matches. Primers for the PCR totalled 60 Vbeta and 13 Jbeta. Clones were read by immunoSEQ multiplex PCR, and TCRdb kept only the in-frame ones, dropping some. The data contain 150,000 to 200,000 clones, roughly 80% of them singletons. Comments on this clone: The antigen remains undetermined.

The sequence was collected from a woman aged 45 to 65 in good health and CMV-seropositive. The sample was PBMCs. V is TRBV6-1 and J is TRBJ2-3; 8 bases are shared with TRBD1. The CDR3 region is CASSEATGGKNTQYF. Written as DNA, the CDR3 is TGTGCCAGCAGTGAAGCCACAGGGGGGAAAAATACGCAGTATTTT.